The clone carrying this TCR beta chain has just a few counts. Its target is unknown. This CDR3 comprises 14 residues. J gave up 13 bases and V 1 base, and 5 bases lay outside the gene matches. Germline assignment: CDR1 SNHLY and CDR2 FYNNEI. The data were taken from a study of human T cells and chemical hapten exposure. Findings and limits, study-wide: Significantly greater numbers of large CDR3 similarity clusters came from expanded TCRs than from controls.

Unique molecular identifiers were attached to individual cDNA molecules during library preparation. A single record per CDR3 protein comes from TCRdb applying MiXCR to the RACE reads. There are tens of thousands of distinct CDR3 sequences in the sample; 8.5% occur only once, and 3% to 4.5% lies in the top ten. As to time point: patch test 2, 6 weeks after DPC sensitization. Treatment here: therapeutic diphenylcyclopropenone sensitization with weekly scalp DPC. The authors' total RNA extraction used unfractionated whole blood. The genes are TRBV2 and TRBJ2-5; 14 nucleotides match TRBD2. This clonotype was obtained from a woman between 50 and 59 years old with alopecia areata. Some clones in this sample may be carry-over from other donors' samples. The sequencing here drew on whole blood, taken in connection with sensitization to the hapten diphenylcyclopropenone (DPC). The CDR3 nucleotides read TGTGCCAGCAGTGAAGGACTAGCGGGGGGGCGGATGTACTTC. Its protein product is CASSEGLAGGRMYF.